This TCR beta chain appears in the sequencing data of a study of T cell repertoires in cytomegalovirus infection. Looking at the study overall: Through public TCR beta signatures, both CMV infection and matching HLA type were indicated.

This clonotype came up a few times. What it recognizes is unknown. TCRdb recomputed calls from the reads with MiXCR, one row per CDR3 protein. The sample lists tens of thousands of distinct CDR3 sequences; under 5% were seen once. Overall study findings and caveats: Based on cumulative public TCR beta family frequency, carriers of CMV plus the relevant HLA were identified.

V gave up 4 bases and J gave up 0 bases, with 16 bases separating them. The CDR3 runs to 17 residues. Germline-derived CDR1 and CDR2 are SGHVT and SQSDAQ. V and J are TRBV7-4 and TRBJ2-1; D may be TRBD1 (5 bases). The clonotype originates from a human donor in good health (CMV status not recorded). Some clones in this sample may be carry-over from other donors' samples. Input material: PBMCs. CDR3 in amino acids: CASSSRAWSSSYNEQFF. CDR3 sequence (DNA): TGTGCCAGCAGCTCCAGGGCCTGGAGTAGCTCCTACAATGAGCAGTTCTTC.